Listed here are 7 T cell receptor beta chains from one sample, sequenced in a study of blood T cell repertoires in COVID-19. Clones were sequenced by immunoSEQ multiplex PCR, and TCRdb holds only the in-frame ones, with some missing. The repertoire holds 150,000 to 200,000 clones, about 79% seen once, with more than 25% in the top ten. The sequencing input was peripheral blood. These receptors were taken from a woman between 65 and 79 years old with acute or convalescent COVID-19.

The chain has TRBV2 and TRBJ2-1; maybe TRBD1 (5 bases). Germline CDR1 and CDR2: SNHLY and FYNNEI. Trimming stripped 4 bases from V and 5 bases from J, with 21 bases between. This CDR3 is 17 amino acids long. As DNA, the CDR3 is TGTGCCAGCAGTGGGGATCGCTCAGGGAAGGTCAACAATGAGCAGTTCTTC. Residues: CASSGDRSGKVNNEQFF.

The chain combines TRBV10-3 with TRBJ2-7; tentatively, D is TRBD1 (5 bases). This CDR3 region has 12 residues. CDR1 is ENHRY, CDR2 SYGVKD, per germline. V gave up 9 bases and J gave up 2 bases, with 11 bases separating them. This chain's CDR3 is CAIGQGTYEQYF. The CDR3 bases are TGTGCCATTGGGCAGGGTACCTACGAGCAGTACTTC.

The chain is built from TRBV7-2 and TRBJ2-7, with a possible D match to TRBD1 (5 bases). Trimming shortened V by 2 bases and J by 4 bases, and 12 bases separated the two germline ends. This CDR3 comprises 14 residues. Germline CDR1 is SGHTA and CDR2 is FQGNSA. CDR3 coding DNA: TGTGCCAGCAGCTTACTTTTGGCAGGGTACGAGCAGTACTTC. It translates to CASSLLLAGYEQYF.

The genes are TRBV14 and TRBJ1-6, with TRBD1 matching over 10 bases. V was pared by 3 bases and J by 13 bases, with 3 bases of the junction left unmatched. Per the germline V gene, CDR1 is SGHDN and CDR2 is FVKESK. This CDR3 has 13 amino acids. The CDR3, as DNA: TGTGCCAGCAGCCAGGACAGGGGGTTGCCCCTCCACTTT. Residues: CASSQDRGLPLHF.

The chain combines TRBV30 with TRBJ1-2; tentative D call: TRBD1 (6 bases). Per the germline V gene, CDR1 is GTSNPN and CDR2 is SVGIG (reference sequence). The CDR3 spans 12 residues. Trimming cost V 1 base and J 6 bases, with 9 bases left between them. The CDR3 loop is CAWSGQGHGYTF. The DNA of the CDR3 is TGTGCCTGGAGTGGGCAGGGGCATGGCTACACCTTC.

This chain links TRBV5-1 with TRBJ1-6; possible D gene TRBD1, 6 bases. Germline V gene data show CDR1 as SGHRS and CDR2 as YFSETQ. CDR3 length: 14 amino acids. The V and J ends lost 1 base and 8 bases respectively, with 10 bases between them. CDR3 sequence reads: CASSLTGRDSPLHF. CDR3 coding DNA: TGCGCCAGCAGCTTGACAGGGAGGGATTCACCCCTCCACTTT.

The genes are TRBV5-4 and TRBJ2-1, with 12 bases lining up with TRBD2. The CDR3 is 17 residues long. V shed 4 bases and J 7 bases; nucleotides not matched to a gene: 12. Germline V gene lookup returns CDR1 SGHNT and CDR2 YYREEE (reference sequence). DNA for the CDR3: TGTGCCAGCAGCGGGTCAACGACTAGCGGGAGAGGGAATGAGCAGTTCTTC. As protein: CASSGSTTSGRGNEQFF.